In its sample, the clone carrying this TCR beta chain was seen once. In germline, CDR1 is SGHVS, CDR2 FNYEAQ. The CDR3 sequence is 15 residues long. Trimming shortened V by 1 base and J by 3 bases, and 10 bases separated the two germline ends. TCRdb's table, derived via immunoSEQ multiplex PCR, lists solely in-frame clones and lacks some. The table lists under 20,000 clones, over 80% of them singletons. The data were taken from a study of OX40 agonist ivuxolimab in advanced cancers. The origin of this receptor is an adult with an advanced solid tumor such as melanoma, head and neck, liver or kidney cancer. V usage is TRBV7-6 and J usage is TRBJ1-5; D remains unclear. Specimen: CD4+ or CD8+ T cells sorted from blood, collected in a trial of the OX40 agonist ivuxolimab. CDR3 bases: TGTGCCAGCAGCTTAGAGTCGGGTCCCAATCAGCCCCAGCATTTT. This codes for CASSLESGPNQPQHF.